The clone carrying this TCR beta chain was detected only a few times. Its specificity is not known. This CDR3 has 17 residues. The germline V gene encodes CDR1 SGHAT and CDR2 FQNNGV. V dropped 0 bases and J dropped 2 bases, with 16 bases sitting between them. Template switching with 5'RACE generated the TCR cDNA and added a universal primer site and UMIs. TCRdb re-analysed the 5' RACE reads in MiXCR, keeping a single row per CDR3 protein. The table has under 250,000 distinct CDR3 sequences, 6.9% seen once. The sample comes from a study of T cells after yellow fever vaccination. Study outcomes and limitations: Overlap between CD4 and CD8 compartments was detected for a small share of clonotypes.

The sample consisted of CD4+ T cells sorted from PBMCs, taken 15 days after the yellow fever booster vaccination. The chain couples TRBV11-2 to TRBJ2-5, with D tentatively TRBD1 (5 bases). The sequence was obtained from a man aged 25 to 45 who received the YFV17D yellow fever vaccine. CDR3 amino acids: CASSLDSTVFLQETQYF. The CDR3 DNA is TGTGCCAGCAGCTTAGATTCGACAGTTTTCCTACAAGAGACCCAGTACTTC.